One sample yielded the 3 T cell receptor beta chains listed below, sequenced in a study of cytomegalovirus exposure and HLA in healthy donors. PCR involved 60 Vbeta and 13 Jbeta primers. TCRdb keeps only in-frame clones here, not all; method: immunoSEQ multiplex PCR. The sample has over 200,000 clones, just under 70% seen once. Material for sequencing was PBMCs. Receptors were obtained from a man in his forties or fifties in good health and CMV-seropositive.

This chain connects TRBV6-1 to TRBJ2-7; tentatively, D is TRBD1 (5 bases). The CDR3 extends over 15 amino acids. In germline, CDR1 is MNHNS, CDR2 SASEGT. V shed 4 bases and J shed 0 bases, with 13 bases lying between them. The CDR3 sequence is CASSGGLVSSYEQYF. DNA for the CDR3: TGTGCCAGCAGTGGGGGCCTGGTTAGCTCCTACGAGCAGTACTTC.

This chain joins TRBV19 and TRBJ2-5; 9 bases map to TRBD2. Losses at the gene ends were 6 bases for V and 7 bases for J; bases not matched to a gene: 9. This CDR3 contains 14 residues. Germline lookup yields CDR1 LNHDA and CDR2 SQIVND (reference sequence). The CDR3 protein is CASRGGGVLGTQYF. CDR3 nucleotides: TGTGCCAGTAGGGGCGGGGGGGTGTTAGGGACCCAGTACTTC.

This sequence joins TRBV7-9 and TRBJ2-1; 7 positions agree with TRBD1. Germline values: CDR1 SEHNR, CDR2 FQNEAQ (reference sequence). After removal of 2 bases from V and 0 bases from J, the junction contained 7 bases not matched to a gene. The CDR3 has 17 amino acids. The CDR3 sequence is CASSLRTGFSSYNEQFF. The CDR3 DNA is TGTGCCAGCAGCTTAAGGACAGGTTTTAGCTCCTACAATGAGCAGTTCTTC.